The present T cell receptor beta chain was sequenced within a study of OX40 agonist ivuxolimab in advanced cancers. General study findings and limits: Certain nonresponding patients likewise had low normalized T-cell clonal expansion. Partial responders receiving 0.1-3.0 mg/kg showed among the lowest clonal expansion.

TCRdb keeps only in-frame clones here, not all; method: immunoSEQ multiplex PCR. The data hold about 46,000 clones, with around nine tenths observed a single time. Comments on this clone: The antigen is unknown.

CDR1 and CDR2 (germline): MGHRA, YSYEKL. V lost 4 bases and J 2 bases, leaving 11 bases between the germline ends. CDR3 length equals 15 residues. The sequencing used CD4+ or CD8+ T cells sorted from blood, collected in a trial of the OX40 agonist ivuxolimab. The sequence derives from an adult with an advanced solid tumor such as melanoma, head and neck, liver or kidney cancer. The rearrangement uses TRBV4-1 and TRBJ2-2, with D possibly matching TRBD1 (6 bases). Written as DNA, the CDR3 is TGCGCCAGCAGCCCTAGGACAGACAACACCGGGGAGCTGTTTTTT. Its protein is CASSPRTDNTGELFF.